This is a list of T cell receptor beta chains from one sample in a study of T cells after yellow fever vaccination. One entry per CDR3 protein, called by TCRdb with MiXCR from the 5' RACE reads. The sample comprises hundreds of thousands of distinct CDR3 sequences, 9% to 15% of which are singletons, and about 15% rests with the top ten. The sample here was PBMCs, taken on the day of the yellow fever booster vaccination. The source is a man aged 30-40 years who received the YFV17D yellow fever vaccine. The CDR3 runs from the conserved cysteine through the conserved F or W. The order of the fields is CDR3 length, V gene, clone size, J gene, D gene, CDR3 protein, CDR3 DNA. D genes are given only for firm matches. The size of a clone is reported for some rows only, either as once, few or many, or as a class for expanded clones.

15	TRBV4-3	NA	TRBJ1-6	NA	CASSQDRGVDSPLHF	TGCGCCAGCAGCCAAGATCGGGGGGTAGATTCACCCCTCCACTTT
18	TRBV4-3	few	TRBJ2-3	NA	CASSQPERRIDHTDTQYF	TGCGCCAGCAGCCAACCCGAGAGGCGGATAGATCACACAGATACGCAGTATTTT
10	TRBV29-1	NA	TRBJ2-1	NA	CSVGQGEQFF	TGCAGCGTTGGCCAGGGTGAGCAGTTCTTC
13	TRBV7-9	few	TRBJ1-1	NA	CASSARGEGEAFF	TGTGCCAGCAGCGCGAGGGGCGAAGGTGAAGCTTTCTTT
14	TRBV15	few	TRBJ2-2	NA	CATSRSSGTGELFF	TGTGCCACCAGCAGGAGTTCGGGCACCGGGGAGCTGTTTTTT
13	TRBV19	few	TRBJ1-2	TRBD1	CATLEGQGTCYTF	TGTGCCACCCTGGAGGGACAGGGCACATGCTACACCTTC
16	TRBV5-5	NA	TRBJ2-4	TRBD2	CASSFSGSPEGDIQYF	TGTGCCAGCAGCTTTAGCGGGAGCCCCGAGGGGGACATTCAGTACTTC
16	TRBV7-8	many	TRBJ2-1	TRBD2	CASSLASLAGGNEQFF	TGTGCCAGCAGCTTAGCGAGTCTGGCGGGAGGCAATGAGCAGTTCTTC
15	TRBV5-1	few	TRBJ1-4	TRBD1	CASSSGQAANEKLFF	TGCGCCAGCAGCTCCGGACAGGCAGCTAATGAAAAACTGTTTTTT
17	TRBV5-6	few	TRBJ2-5	TRBD1	CASSHRLTGDVGETQYF	TGTGCCAGCAGCCATCGCCTGACAGGGGACGTGGGAGAGACCCAGTACTTC
14	TRBV7-8	few	TRBJ2-7	NA	CASSWDRGEYEQYF	TGTGCCAGCAGCTGGGACCGAGGGGAGTACGAGCAGTACTTC
15	TRBV12-3/TRBV12-4	many	TRBJ2-7	TRBD2	CASWKSGTSVYEQYF	TGTGCCAGCTGGAAAAGTGGGACTAGCGTCTACGAGCAGTACTTC
17	TRBV11-2	NA	TRBJ2-1	TRBD2	CASSLDRVAGVFNEQFF	TGTGCCAGCAGCTTAGATAGGGTAGCGGGAGTCTTCAATGAGCAGTTCTTC
14	TRBV19	NA	TRBJ2-7	TRBD2	CASSLAGGFYEQYF	TGTGCCAGTAGCTTAGCGGGAGGGTTCTACGAGCAGTACTTC
15	TRBV5-5	NA	TRBJ2-1	TRBD2	CASSRGLADTNEQFF	TGTGCCAGCAGCCGGGGACTAGCCGATACGAATGAGCAGTTCTTC
13	TRBV7-2	few	TRBJ2-3	NA	CASSLGDPSTQYF	TGTGCCAGCAGCTTAGGAGACCCTAGTACGCAGTATTTT
15	TRBV2	few	TRBJ2-1	TRBD2	CASSEGLAGLGEQFF	TGTGCCAGCAGTGAAGGACTAGCGGGCCTAGGGGAGCAGTTCTTC
15	TRBV7-8	few	TRBJ2-1	TRBD2	CASSSGTSRYNEQFF	TGTGCCAGCAGCTCCGGGACTAGCAGATACAATGAGCAGTTCTTC
14	TRBV7-2	many	TRBJ2-1	TRBD2	CASSLGSGMGEQFF	TGTGCCAGCAGCTTAGGTAGCGGGATGGGTGAGCAGTTCTTC
14	TRBV20-1	NA	TRBJ1-5	TRBD1	CSARTGNSNQPQHF	TGCAGTGCTAGGACAGGGAATAGCAATCAGCCCCAGCATTTT
15	TRBV11-2	few	TRBJ1-1	NA	CASSLERASNTEAFF	TGTGCCAGCAGCTTAGAGAGGGCGTCGAACACTGAAGCTTTCTTT
13	TRBV5-1	many	TRBJ2-1	NA	CASRPQTDNEQFF	TGCGCCAGCAGGCCACAGACCGACAATGAGCAGTTCTTC
12	TRBV3-1	few	TRBJ1-6	NA	CASSQIFSPLHF	TGTGCCAGCAGCCAAATATTCTCACCCCTCCACTTT
15	TRBV15	NA	TRBJ2-5	TRBD1	CATSKRTGFGETQYF	TGTGCCACCAGCAAGCGGACAGGGTTCGGAGAGACCCAGTACTTC
14	TRBV18	few	TRBJ2-1	TRBD2	CARAPPGLANEQFF	TGTGCCAGAGCACCCCCGGGACTAGCGAATGAGCAGTTCTTC